What follows are 10 T cell receptor beta chains derived from one specimen sequenced in a study of blood T cells in healthy people across ages. It was with a sample-barcoded 5' primer and a J-beta primer mix that a second PCR of roughly 7 to 12 cycles was run. TCRdb reprocessed the 5' RACE reads via MiXCR and lists one record per CDR3 protein. The table lists over 1,200,000 distinct CDR3 sequences, 55% to 75% of them singletons. Input material: blood. Receptor source: a man aged 18 to 30 in good health.

The chain carries TRBV4-2 and TRBJ2-1, with D perhaps TRBD1 or TRBD2 (5 bases each). The J call may be in error: the DNA end matches TRBJ2-7 better. The CDR3 spans 16 residues. CDR1 and CDR2 (germline): LGHNA, YNFKEQ. The CDR3 nucleotides are TGTGCCAGCAGCCAGGAGTCCGGGACCAATACCTACGAGCAGTACTTC. This codes for CASSQESGTNTYEQYF.

This sequence joins TRBV3-1 and TRBJ1-1; D gene uncertain. The CDR3 is made up of 16 amino acids. The V gene lost 3 bases and the J gene lost 1 base, with 15 bases spanning the gap. Per the germline V gene, CDR1 is LGHDT and CDR2 is YNNKEL (reference sequence). Here the CDR3 DNA reads TGTGCCAGCAGCCATTCCCGTCCGTCACCGAACACTGAAGCTTTCTTT. This sequence encodes CASSHSRPSPNTEAFF.

This chain uses TRBV20-1 with TRBJ2-3; D gene unclear. The germline V gene encodes CDR1 DFQATT and CDR2 SNEGSKA (reference sequence). CDR3 length equals 12 residues. Trimming left V 5 bases short and J 3 bases short, with 9 bases between. CDR3 sequence reads: CSAPLGTDTQYF. CDR3 bases: TGCAGTGCTCCCCTGGGGACAGATACGCAGTATTTT.

The chain is built from TRBV29-1 and TRBJ2-1; TRBD2 aligns across 10 bases. This CDR3 contains 16 residues. J lost 0 bases, V lost 4 bases, and 6 bases had no gene match. Germline assignment: CDR1 SQVTM and CDR2 ANQGSEA. The CDR3 is CSVVSGRTVSYNEQFF. The CDR3 DNA follows: TGCAGCGTTGTTAGCGGGAGGACTGTCTCCTACAATGAGCAGTTCTTC.

The chain carries TRBV10-1 and TRBJ2-3; TRBD2 aligns across 9 bases. The CDR3 has 15 amino acids. The J segment lost 6 bases and the V segment lost 3 bases, leaving 7 bases of the junction unmatched. CDR1 and CDR2 from the germline V gene are WNHNN and SYGVQD (reference sequence). CDR3 bases: TGCGCCAGCAGTGAAGAGGGACTAGCATCGGATACGCAGTATTTT. It codes for CASSEEGLASDTQYF.

This clonotype was observed a few times. This chain links TRBV3-1 with TRBJ2-7; D is unresolved. In germline, CDR1 is LGHDT, CDR2 YNNKEL (reference sequence). V lost 1 base to trimming and J lost 3 bases, with 13 bases between them. The CDR3 has 15 residues. The CDR3 DNA follows: TGTGCCAGCAGCCAAGCTGGGCCACGTAGCTACGAGCAGTACTTC. The encoded protein is CASSQAGPRSYEQYF.

This clonotype was seen more than once but under ten times. This rearrangement joins TRBV6-2 or TRBV6-3 to TRBJ2-2; the match to TRBD1 covers 9 bases. Germline lookup yields CDR1 MNHEY and CDR2 SVGEGT. The CDR3 is made up of 14 amino acids. Trimming cost V 10 bases and J 2 bases; bases outside gene matches: 5. CDR3 amino acids: CATTDRGNTGELFF. CDR3 nucleotide sequence: TGTGCCACCACGGACAGGGGCAACACCGGGGAGCTGTTTTTT.

Comment on this clonotype: Sequence at one end of the junction differs from germline and may be a read error. The V call is TRBV6-1, the J call TRBJ2-2, with D hard to call. CDR3 length equals 13 residues. The V gene's germline CDR1 is MNHNS and CDR2 SASEGT. The CDR3 loop is CANSEPNTGELFF. The CDR3 DNA sequence: TGTGCCAACAGTGAACCAAACACCGGGGAGCTGTTTTTT.

The V gene is TRBV20-1, the J gene TRBJ2-4; a weak D match, TRBD1 (5 bases). The J call may be mistaken, given a closer DNA end match to TRBJ2-7. This CDR3 contains 14 residues. From germline, CDR1 is DFQATT and CDR2 SNEGSKA (reference sequence). The CDR3 sequence: CSARLAGLTYEQYF. The CDR3 DNA is TGCAGTGCTAGGTTGGCAGGGCTAACCTACGAGCAGTACTTC.

The gene calls are TRBV7-9 and TRBJ1-2; 7 bases align to TRBD1. Germline CDR1 and CDR2: SEHNR and FQNEAQ (reference sequence). The CDR3 is 17 amino acids. After removal of 3 bases from V and 6 bases from J, the junction contained 16 bases not matched to a gene. The CDR3 loop reads CASSLGYRGSSGDGYTF. The CDR3 nucleotides read TGTGCCAGCAGCTTGGGATACAGGGGATCCAGTGGGGATGGCTACACCTTC.